The 26 T cell receptor beta chains below were found in one sample sequenced in a study of blood T cells in healthy people across ages (dated by TCRdb to about 2015). Receptor amplification or capture employed 5' RACE. Sequencer: Illumina HiSeq 2500. A second 7 to 11 cycle PCR used a sample-barcoded 5' primer and a J-beta primer mix. TCRdb itself trimmed the public reads at Q25 with fastp, ran MiXCR and retained productive beta chains. Under each unique CDR3 protein, matching rows form one entry showing the most common genes and DNA. Within this sample are about 650,000 distinct CDR3 sequences, with around 32% of them counted one time only. The ten largest clones add up to approximately 15% of the sample. Sequencing input: blood. These TCRs come from a woman aged 80 or over in good health. Donor details come from another sample of the same person, matched by shared clones.

As regards this clonotype: A much larger clone is a single base away; this may be a read error. The chain employs TRBV14 and TRBJ2-1, with a weak D call TRBD2 (5 bases). The germline V gene has CDR1 SGHDN and CDR2 FVKESK. V lost 1 base, J lost 13 bases, and 23 bases lay in between. This CDR3 is built from 16 residues. In DNA form, the CDR3 reads TGTGCCAGCAGCCAAGTAGGTTCGGGGATCCAAGAGACCCAGTTCTTC. Its protein is CASSQVGSGIQETQFF.

This clonotype showed up many times. The chain is built from TRBV9 and TRBJ2-7; TRBD2 agrees at 13 bases. The CDR3 has 16 amino acids. Trimming at V came to 3 bases and at J to 2 bases, leaving 5 bases not matched to a gene. The germline V gene has CDR1 SGDLS and CDR2 YYNGEE. In nucleotides, the CDR3 is TGTGCCAGCAGCGCTTCCGGGACTAGCGGGGCCTACGAGCAGTACTTC. Amino acids: CASSASGTSGAYEQYF. The full variable domain, in which reference TRBV9 and TRBJ2-7 provide the parts outside the CDR3, is DSGVTQTPKHLITATGQRVTLRCSPRSGDLSVYWYQQSLDQGLQFLIQYYNGEERAKGNILERFSAQQFPDLHSELNLSSLELGDSALYFCASSASGTSGAYEQYFGPGTRLTVT.

The rearrangement uses TRBV27 and TRBJ1-4; 9 bases line up with TRBD1. This CDR3 is built from 15 residues. The V segment lost 3 bases and the J segment 7 bases; nucleotides outside the gene matches: 6. Per germline, CDR1 MNHEY and CDR2 SMNVEV (reference sequence). The CDR3 loop is CASSLTGTGIEKLFF. The CDR3 DNA follows: TGTGCCAGCAGTTTGACCGGGACAGGGATTGAAAAACTGTTTTTT.

This clonotype has at least ten counts. This CDR3 is CASSFSVGTAYNEQFF. CDR3 DNA: TGTGCCAGCAGTTTCTCAGTGGGGACAGCCTACAATGAGCAGTTCTTC. This chain connects TRBV12-3 or TRBV12-4 to TRBJ2-1; 7 bases map to TRBD1. The CDR3 totals 16 residues. J gave up 2 bases and V 3 bases, and 7 bases lay outside the gene matches.

In its sample, this clonotype was seen a few times. Being one base from a much bigger clone, this may be a read error. The chain employs TRBV6-1 and TRBJ2-3, with 8 bases that match TRBD1. CDR3 size: 16 residues. Germline-derived CDR1 and CDR2 are MNHNS and SASEGT. Written as DNA, the CDR3 is TGTGCCAGCAGTGTTCAGACAGGGGTTAGCACAGGTACGCAGTATTTT. Amino acid sequence: CASSVQTGVSTGTQYF.

This clonotype was observed at least ten times. V gene TRBV20-1 combines with J gene TRBJ1-1; 7 bases are shared with TRBD1. The CDR3 extends over 15 amino acids. Germline lookup yields CDR1 DFQATT and CDR2 SNEGSKA (reference sequence). The V gene end was trimmed by 3 bases and the J gene end by 6 bases; junction bases not matched to a gene: 13. In nucleotides, the CDR3 is TGCAGTGCTAGCCCCCCACAGGGGTTTTTGGCTGAAGCTTTCTTT. It encodes CSASPPQGFLAEAFF.

The chain links TRBV12-5 to TRBJ1-5; D not certain. The CDR3 spans 13 residues. V lost 0 bases, J lost 4 bases, and 4 bases lay in between. The germline V gene encodes CDR1 LGHNT and CDR2 FRNRAP. The DNA for the CDR3 is TGTGCTAGTGGTTTGGTCTTGAATCAGCCCCAGCATTTT. Protein sequence: CASGLVLNQPQHF.

A note on this clonotype: A read error may be the cause here, since a much bigger clone is one base away. V usage is TRBV25-1 and J usage is TRBJ2-5, with 7 bases that match TRBD1. With the DNA end fitting TRBJ2-4 better, the J assignment may be wrong. Germline-derived CDR1 and CDR2 are MGHDK and SYGVNS. The CDR3 has 13 amino acids. In DNA form, the CDR3 reads TGTACCAGCAGTGAACGGGGACAGAACATTCAGTACTTC. Its translation: CTSSERGQNIQYF.

A remark on this clonotype: This may stem from a read error, because a much larger clone lies one nucleotide away. The chain links TRBV7-2 to TRBJ2-5; D is uncertain. The CDR3 consists of 13 residues. Germline V gene sequence: CDR1 SGHTA, CDR2 FQGNSA. V was cut by 1 base and J by 11 bases, with 14 bases left in between. The CDR3 bases are TGTGCCAGCAGCTTAGGAATCGGCAATGAGCAGTACTTC. Protein: CASSLGIGNEQYF.

This clonotype was observed at least ten times. V usage is TRBV18 and J usage is TRBJ1-2; D is unresolved. CDR3 size: 14 residues. The germline V gene has CDR1 KGHSH and CDR2 LQKENI. The V end lost 2 bases, the J end lost 1 base, and 8 bases lay between the germline ends. In DNA form, the CDR3 reads TGTGCCAGCTCACCAAATTGGGATAACTATGGCTACACCTTC. It specifies CASSPNWDNYGYTF.

This clonotype has only a few counts. This may come from a read error, since a much larger clone is one base off. The chain uses TRBV5-1 and TRBJ2-5; a possible D gene is TRBD1 (5 bases). Looked up from germline, CDR1 is SGHRS and CDR2 is YFSETQ. The CDR3 totals 13 residues. The CDR3 nucleotides read TGCGCCAGCGGCTTGAAATGGCAGGACAAGCAGTACTTC. Protein sequence: CASGLKWQDKQYF.

This chain uses TRBV7-6 with TRBJ1-6, with 7 positions matching TRBD1. Germline V gene lookup returns CDR1 SGHVS and CDR2 FNYEAQ. The CDR3 contains 17 residues. After removal of 2 bases from V and 13 bases from J, the junction contained 17 bases not matched to a gene. The DNA of the CDR3 is TGTGCCAGCAGCTTACGTCCCCCCGCGCAGGGGGAGGATCCCCTCCACTTT. It yields the protein CASSLRPPAQGEDPLHF. Drawing the rest from reference TRBV7-6 and TRBJ1-6, the complete variable domain is GAGVSQSPRYKVTKRGQDVALRCDPISGHVSLYWYRQALGQGPEFLTYFNYEAQQDKSGLPNDRFSAERPEGSISTLTIQRTEQRDSAMYRCASSLRPPAQGEDPLHFGNGTRLTVT.

This rearrangement joins TRBV20-1 to TRBJ2-3, with TRBD2 identical over 12 bases. In germline, CDR1 is DFQATT, CDR2 SNEGSKA (reference sequence). The CDR3 totals 16 residues. Trimming removed 0 bases from V and 5 bases from J; junction bases left unmatched: 6. In DNA form, the CDR3 reads TGCAGTGCTAGAGATCCGGCTAGCGGGAGGGGAGATACGCAGTATTTT. Its translation: CSARDPASGRGDTQYF.

This clonotype was counted at least ten times. The rearrangement links TRBV11-2 to TRBJ1-6, with a tentative D call TRBD1 (6 bases). V shed 7 bases and J shed 8 bases, with 21 bases lying between them. This CDR3 spans 16 amino acids. Per germline, CDR1 SGHAT and CDR2 FQNNGV. The CDR3 protein is CASTRLRTARDSPLHF. The CDR3 nucleotides are TGTGCCAGCACCCGACTTCGGACAGCGAGGGATTCACCCCTCCACTTT.

V is TRBV28 and J is TRBJ2-3; 11 nucleotides agree with TRBD2. The CDR3 length is 18 residues. The V segment lost 6 bases and the J segment 6 bases; nucleotides outside the gene matches: 17. Germline CDR1 and CDR2: MDHEN and SYDVKM. CDR3 amino acids: CASSSILIAGGHADTQYF. The DNA of the CDR3 is TGTGCCAGCAGCTCTATCTTAATAGCGGGGGGGCATGCCGATACGCAGTATTTT.

This clonotype appeared many times. V and J are TRBV20-1 and TRBJ1-2, with D uncertain. CDR3 length: 13 residues. From germline, CDR1 is DFQATT and CDR2 SNEGSKA (reference sequence). V lost 1 base and J lost 6, with 12 bases in between. CDR3 DNA sequence: TGCAGTGCTAGAGCCCCCGGGGAGAATGGCTACACCTTC. This gives the protein CSARAPGENGYTF.

Ten or more counts support this clonotype. This chain links TRBV5-1 with TRBJ1-1; possible D gene TRBD1, 5 bases. Trimming cost V 4 bases and J 5 bases, with 18 bases left between them. This CDR3 contains 15 residues. The germline gives CDR1 SGHRS, CDR2 YFSETQ. CDR3 sequence reads: CASSPSGTLPTEAFF. CDR3 bases: TGCGCCAGCAGCCCGAGTGGGACTTTGCCTACTGAAGCTTTCTTT.

This clonotype has at least ten counts. The chain couples TRBV9 to TRBJ1-2; 8 positions match TRBD1. Per the germline V gene, CDR1 is SGDLS and CDR2 is YYNGEE. Losses at the gene ends were 2 bases for V and 4 bases for J; bases not matched to a gene: 7. The CDR3 runs to 15 residues. CDR3 sequence: CASSVRTGSVYGYTF. CDR3 bases: TGTGCCAGCAGCGTCCGGACAGGGAGTGTCTATGGCTACACCTTC. Full variable domain (rest looked up from reference TRBV9 and TRBJ1-2): DSGVTQTPKHLITATGQRVTLRCSPRSGDLSVYWYQQSLDQGLQFLIQYYNGEERAKGNILERFSAQQFPDLHSELNLSSLELGDSALYFCASSVRTGSVYGYTFGSGTRLTVV.

The chain combines TRBV4-2 with TRBJ1-4; D call uncertain. V was clipped by 1 base and J by 4 bases, with 13 bases between them. CDR1 and CDR2 from the germline V gene are LGHNA and YNFKEQ. The CDR3 extends over 16 amino acids. The CDR3: CASSQVISGDNEKLFF. CDR3 sequence (DNA): TGTGCCAGCAGCCAAGTTATATCAGGCGATAATGAAAAACTGTTTTTT.

A word on this clonotype: Given a much more abundant clone one base away, this may be a read error. The rearrangement joins TRBV5-6 to TRBJ1-5; 8 nucleotides agree with TRBD1. There are 17 residues in the CDR3. Per germline, CDR1 SGHDT and CDR2 YYEEEE. V lost 1 base to trimming and J lost 2 bases; unmatched junction nucleotides: 8. This CDR3 reads CASSLSGGFGGNQPQHF. The CDR3 DNA reads TGTGCCAGCAGCTTGTCAGGGGGCTTTGGAGGCAATCAGCCCCAGCATTTT.

This clonotype was found a few times. This rearrangement joins TRBV30 to TRBJ1-1; possibly TRBD1 for D (5 bases). V shed 2 bases and J shed 11 bases, with 15 bases lying between them. The germline V gene has CDR1 GTSNPN and CDR2 SVGIG (reference sequence). The CDR3 contains 12 residues. The CDR3 DNA reads TGTGCCTGGAGTCCCGGGACTCCGGGGGCTTTCTTT. Translating gives CAWSPGTPGAFF.

This clonotype came up many times. The gene calls are TRBV5-1 and TRBJ1-4; TRBD1 aligns across 11 bases. Germline CDR1 reads SGHRS; CDR2 reads YFSETQ. The CDR3 covers 15 residues. The J segment lost 8 bases and the V segment lost 4 bases, leaving 7 bases of the junction unmatched. The CDR3 coding sequence is TGCGCCAGCAGCCCCGGACAGGGGGCGAGGGAAAAACTGTTTTTT. Translation: CASSPGQGAREKLFF.

This clonotype was counted ten times or more. The chain is built from TRBV20-1 and TRBJ2-1, with D possibly being TRBD1 or TRBD2 (5 bases each). The V end was cut by 0 bases, the J end by 4 bases, with 16 bases between. Germline loops: CDR1 DFQATT, CDR2 SNEGSKA (reference sequence). This CDR3 contains 16 residues. The CDR3 loop reads CSARDPRGSDYNEQFF. The CDR3 DNA follows: TGCAGTGCTAGAGATCCCCGGGGCAGCGATTACAATGAGCAGTTCTTC.

This clonotype appeared many times. V is TRBV5-5 and J is TRBJ2-5, with 8 nucleotides matching TRBD1. The CDR3 is 14 residues long. CDR1 and CDR2 from the germline V gene are SGHKS and YYEKEE (reference sequence). V lost 5 bases to trimming and J lost 4 bases; unmatched junction nucleotides: 7. Written as DNA, the CDR3 is TGTGCCAGCAGTTACGGACAGGGCCGAGAGACCCAGTACTTC. This translates into CASSYGQGRETQYF.

This clonotype was recorded at least ten times. The V and J genes are TRBV12-3 or TRBV12-4 and TRBJ1-5, with a tentative D call TRBD1 (5 bases). The CDR3 contains 14 residues. V lost 7 bases, J lost 2 bases, and 12 bases lay in between. CDR3 protein: CASTAGGGNQPQHF. The DNA of the CDR3 is TGTGCCAGCACCGCTGGGGGAGGCAATCAGCCCCAGCATTTT.

The V gene is TRBV27, the J gene TRBJ2-1; 7 bases align to TRBD1. The junction had 8 bases not matched to a gene; V was cut back by 5 bases and J by 7 bases. The CDR3 sequence is 14 residues long. Germline CDR1 MNHEY, CDR2 SMNVEV (reference sequence). DNA of the CDR3: TGTGCCAGCAGTCCAACGACAGGGAGAAATGAGCAGTTCTTC. Translation: CASSPTTGRNEQFF.